Listed below are T cell receptor beta chains from one sample, sequenced in a study of identical twins. TCRdb processed the 5' RACE reads anew with MiXCR; each CDR3 protein has one entry. The sample includes 500,000 to 600,000 distinct CDR3 sequences, 20% to 25% of them seen just once. The data were also submitted as part of a second study, on T cells expressing NK-cell markers.

The material sequenced was CD4+ T cells sorted from blood. These receptors all stem from a woman under 30 in good health. The CDR3 runs from the conserved cysteine through the conserved F or W. The D gene is left open where the match is weak. Rows give clone size only sometimes, using once, few, many, or a class for an expanded clone.

TRBJ2-1	16	TRBV19	NA	NA	CASSIATGTSDNEQFF	TGTGCCAGTAGTATCGCGACAGGGACTTCGGACAATGAGCAGTTCTTC
TRBJ2-6	16	TRBV29-1	few	NA	CSVGGGSGSGANVLTF	TGCAGCGTCGGAGGGGGTAGCGGCTCTGGGGCCAACGTCCTGACTTTC
TRBJ2-1	18	TRBV20-1	many	TRBD2	CSARDPRLAGGSYNEQFF	TGCAGTGCTAGAGATCCGAGACTAGCGGGGGGCTCCTACAATGAGCAGTTCTTC
TRBJ2-7	13	TRBV12-3/TRBV12-4	few	NA	CASSILYSYEQYF	TGTGCCAGCAGCATACTATACTCCTACGAGCAGTACTTC
TRBJ2-5	19	TRBV6-1	NA	TRBD2	CASSPPTGTSGKERETQYF	TGTGCCAGCAGTCCCCCGACCGGGACTAGCGGTAAAGAGAGGGAGACCCAGTACTTC
TRBJ2-1	15	TRBV2	NA	NA	CARVWTPGVLNEQFF	TGTGCCAGAGTGTGGACTCCCGGGGTCCTCAATGAGCAGTTCTTC
TRBJ2-1	15	TRBV12-3/TRBV12-4	NA	TRBD2	CASSRLAGADNEQFF	TGTGCCAGCAGCCGACTAGCGGGAGCCGACAATGAGCAGTTCTTC
TRBJ2-2	11	TRBV5-1	NA	NA	CASQNTGELFF	TGCGCCAGCCAGAACACCGGGGAGCTGTTTTTT
TRBJ2-7	15	TRBV12-1	NA	NA	CASGPVAGGQEEQYF	TGTGCCAGCGGCCCTGTAGCGGGGGGACAAGAGGAGCAGTACTTC
TRBJ2-4	18	TRBV12-3/TRBV12-4	NA	TRBD1	CASSGGTGGEGAKNIQYF	TGTGCCAGCAGCGGGGGGACAGGGGGCGAAGGAGCCAAAAACATTCAGTACTTC
TRBJ2-5	15	TRBV6-1	NA	NA	CASSRTGTPQETQYF	TGTGCCAGCAGCCGAACCGGGACTCCACAAGAGACCCAGTACTTC
TRBJ2-1	19	TRBV6-2/TRBV6-3	once	NA	CASSYSSKPGSRPYNEQFF	TGTGCCAGCAGTTACTCGAGTAAGCCGGGCAGCCGACCCTACAATGAGCAGTTCTTC
TRBJ1-2	13	TRBV12-3/TRBV12-4	few	NA	CASSEDRVYGYTF	TGTGCCAGCAGCGAGGACAGAGTCTATGGCTACACCTTC
TRBJ2-1	15	TRBV7-9	few	TRBD2	CASSFGTSGLNEQFF	TGTGCCAGCAGCTTCGGGACTAGCGGGCTTAATGAGCAGTTCTTC
TRBJ2-5	15	TRBV20-1	few	TRBD2	CSASSRGVSQETQYF	TGCAGTGCTAGTTCCCGGGGGGTTTCCCAAGAGACCCAGTACTTC